This entry features one TCR beta chain sequence. As yet, its antigen is unknown. Naive CD8 populations comprised CD45RO-negative cells positively selected for CCR7, excluding terminally differentiated effector memory CD45RA+ cells. CDR3 size: 16 residues. The germline gives CDR1 SGHTA, CDR2 FQGNSA. The germline V and J ends were trimmed by 2 bases and 0 bases, with 14 bases remaining between them. Original data processing: Quality scores were absent from the junction-only immunoSEQ sequences, so filtering differed. The table came from immunoSEQ multiplex PCR; TCRdb's copy has only in-frame clones and leaves some out. The V and J calls and clone size are taken from that table; D and trimming were inferred from the DNA. The data contain just over 2,000,000 clones, approximately 95% of them seen just once; the ten biggest clones take up about 1.1%. The entry originates in a study of shared clonotypes between healthy human individuals. Study as a whole: The study enrolled a couple of women and a few men aged 18 to 49. Regarding the study as a whole: Only blood samples were collected, and tissue repertoires likely differ.

The material sequenced was naive CD8+ T cells sorted from blood. This TCR was sampled from a man between 18 and 29 years old in good health. This chain joins TRBV7-2 and TRBJ2-7, with D possibly TRBD1 on 6 matching bases. The CDR3 DNA is TGTGCCAGCAGCTTATTAGGGGGAGACTCCTCCTACGAGCAGTACTTC. Its protein is CASSLLGGDSSYEQYF.